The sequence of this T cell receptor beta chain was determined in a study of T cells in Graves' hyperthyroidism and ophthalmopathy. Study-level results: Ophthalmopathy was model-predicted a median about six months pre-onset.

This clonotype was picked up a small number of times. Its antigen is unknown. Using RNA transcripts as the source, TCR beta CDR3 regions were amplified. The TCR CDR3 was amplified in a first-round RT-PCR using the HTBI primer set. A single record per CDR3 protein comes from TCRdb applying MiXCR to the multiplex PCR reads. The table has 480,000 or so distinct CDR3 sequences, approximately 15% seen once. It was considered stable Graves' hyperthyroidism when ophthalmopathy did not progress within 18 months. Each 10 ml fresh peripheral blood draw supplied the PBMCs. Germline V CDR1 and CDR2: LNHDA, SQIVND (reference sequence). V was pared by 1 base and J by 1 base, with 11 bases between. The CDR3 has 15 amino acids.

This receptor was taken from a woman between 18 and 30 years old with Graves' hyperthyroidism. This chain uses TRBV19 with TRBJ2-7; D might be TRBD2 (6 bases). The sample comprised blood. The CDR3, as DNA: TGTGCCAGTAGTATAGGGGGGGACTTATCCTACGAGCAGTACTTC. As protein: CASSIGGDLSYEQYF.